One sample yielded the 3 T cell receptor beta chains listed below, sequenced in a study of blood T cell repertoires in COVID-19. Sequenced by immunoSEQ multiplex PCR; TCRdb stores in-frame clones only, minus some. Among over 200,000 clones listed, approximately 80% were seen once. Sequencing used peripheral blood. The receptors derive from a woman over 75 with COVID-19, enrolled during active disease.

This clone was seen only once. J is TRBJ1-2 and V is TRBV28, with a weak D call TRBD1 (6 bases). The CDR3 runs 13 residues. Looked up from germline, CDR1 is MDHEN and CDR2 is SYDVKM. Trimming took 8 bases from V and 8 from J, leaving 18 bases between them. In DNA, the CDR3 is TGTGCCAGCTGGACGCAGGACAGAGTAGGCTACACCTTC. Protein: CASWTQDRVGYTF.

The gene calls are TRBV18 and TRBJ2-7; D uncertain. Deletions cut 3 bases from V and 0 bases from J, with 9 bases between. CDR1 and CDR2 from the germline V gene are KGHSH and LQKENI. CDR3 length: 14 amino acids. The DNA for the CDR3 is TGTGCCAGCTCACCCCCCACGAGCTCCTACGAGCAGTACTTC. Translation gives CASSPPTSSYEQYF.

The CDR3 sequence is CATQRGGHSGNTIYF. The CDR3 coding sequence is TGTGCCACCCAGAGGGGAGGGCACTCTGGAAACACCATATATTTT. The chain couples TRBV15 to TRBJ1-3, with D tentatively TRBD1 (5 bases). Germline CDR1 and CDR2: LNHNV and YYDKDF (reference sequence). V gave up 8 bases and J gave up 0 bases, with 14 bases separating them. The CDR3 is 15 amino acids.